Each of the 28 T cell receptor beta chains below was sequenced from the same sample in a study of graft-versus-host responses after intestinal transplantation. Assay: immunoSEQ multiplex PCR; the TCRdb copy retains only in-frame clones and omits some. The sample lists some 150,000 clones, about nine tenths occurring once. No cognate antigen is known for these TCRs. This specimen consisted of unstimulated CD4+ T cells sorted from spleen or lymph node cells, obtained before intestinal transplant. These receptors originate from a human donor who received an intestinal transplant.

The chain has TRBV20-1 and TRBJ2-3; D is possibly TRBD1 or TRBD2 (5 bases each). This CDR3 contains 11 residues. Trimming pared 6 bases from V and 15 bases from J, leaving 19 bases between. Germline V lookup: CDR1 DFQATT, CDR2 SNEGSKA (reference sequence). CDR3 sequence reads: CSAPTGTGVYF. In nucleotides, the CDR3 is TGCAGTGCACCTACCGGGACGGGCGTATATTTT.

This chain joins TRBV4-1 and TRBJ2-5; D is undetermined. Trimming took off 0 bases at V and 9 bases at J, with 14 bases between the two ends. The CDR3 runs to 14 residues. CDR1 and CDR2 (germline): MGHRA, YSYEKL. This CDR3 is CASSQEGTVSAQYF. CDR3 DNA sequence: TGCGCCAGCAGCCAAGAAGGTACGGTGAGCGCCCAGTACTTC.

J is TRBJ1-5 and V is TRBV19, with D tentatively TRBD1 (5 bases). Germline-derived CDR1 and CDR2 are LNHDA and SQIVND (reference sequence). Trimming left V 5 bases short and J 2 bases short, with 10 bases between. This CDR3 has 14 residues. Here the CDR3 reads CASSSQTGNQPQHF. The CDR3 nucleotides read TGTGCCAGTAGTTCCCAGACAGGCAATCAGCCCCAGCATTTT.

This chain links TRBV7-3 with TRBJ1-1; D is unresolved. Germline assignment: CDR1 SGHTA and CDR2 FQGTGA. Trimming took 1 base from V and 4 from J, leaving 7 bases between them. The CDR3 loop spans 13 amino acids. This CDR3 is CASSLKEGTEAFF. Here the CDR3 DNA reads TGTGCCAGCAGCTTAAAGGAAGGCACTGAAGCTTTCTTT.

The chain combines TRBV28 with TRBJ1-3; 8 bases align to TRBD1. CDR3 length equals 15 residues. V shed 4 bases and J 0 bases; nucleotides not matched to a gene: 2. The V gene's germline CDR1 is MDHEN and CDR2 SYDVKM. In DNA form, the CDR3 reads TGTGCCAGCAGTTATGGGACAGGCTCTGGAAACACCATATATTTT. This translates into CASSYGTGSGNTIYF.

J is TRBJ1-1 and V is TRBV7-3, with D perhaps TRBD1 (6 bases). CDR3 length: 14 amino acids. Trimming took 1 base from V and 4 from J, leaving 10 bases between them. The V gene's germline CDR1 is SGHTA and CDR2 FQGTGA. The CDR3 protein is CASSLKGGTTEAFF. As DNA, the CDR3 is TGTGCCAGCAGCTTAAAGGGGGGAACCACTGAAGCTTTCTTT.

The V and J genes are TRBV6-1 and TRBJ2-7; 9 bases line up with TRBD1. Germline assignment: CDR1 MNHNS and CDR2 SASEGT. CDR3 length equals 13 residues. Unmatched junction bases numbered 9, after V lost 8 bases and J lost 7 bases. The CDR3 loop is CASRGTGMREQYF. CDR3 sequence (DNA): TGTGCCAGCCGTGGGACAGGGATGCGGGAGCAGTACTTC.

This chain joins TRBV15 and TRBJ2-7; 7 nucleotides agree with TRBD2. V shed 0 bases, J shed 5 bases, and the junction held 13 bases outside the gene matches. Per the germline V gene, CDR1 is LNHNV and CDR2 is YYDKDF (reference sequence). The CDR3 totals 17 residues. CDR3 sequence reads: CATSRDGGRISYHEQYF. CDR3 coding DNA: TGTGCCACCAGCAGAGACGGCGGGAGAATTTCATACCACGAGCAGTACTTC.

V is TRBV6-5 and J is TRBJ2-7; D is unresolved. With 2 bases removed from V and 3 bases from J, the gap between germline ends came to 5 bases. Looked up from germline, CDR1 is MNHEY and CDR2 is SVGAGI. The CDR3 has 12 residues. DNA of the CDR3: TGTGCCAGCAGTTACGTGAACTACGAGCAGTACTTC. Translated: CASSYVNYEQYF.

J is TRBJ2-1 and V is TRBV27; D uncertain. Germline V gene sequence: CDR1 MNHEY, CDR2 SMNVEV (reference sequence). The CDR3 runs to 12 residues. V was trimmed by 6 bases and J by 4 bases, leaving 7 bases between them. The CDR3 spells CASRKGYNEQFF. For the CDR3, the DNA is TGTGCCAGCAGGAAAGGGTACAATGAGCAGTTCTTC.

The rearrangement uses TRBV6-1 and TRBJ2-7; D is undetermined. The germline V gene has CDR1 MNHNS and CDR2 SASEGT. The CDR3 is made up of 13 amino acids. The ends were cut back, 7 bases at V and 0 bases at J, with 10 bases in the middle. The CDR3 spells CASITDYSYEQYF. The DNA for the CDR3 is TGTGCCAGCATAACTGATTACTCCTACGAGCAGTACTTC.

There are a few counts of this clone. The CDR3 DNA reads as TGTGCCAGCAGCTTGGTCGGAGATACGCAGTATTTT. Translation gives CASSLVGDTQYF. This rearrangement joins TRBV5-4 to TRBJ2-3; the D is unclear. Germline CDR1 and CDR2: SGHNT and YYREEE (reference sequence). V lost 0 bases and J 5 bases, leaving 4 bases between the germline ends. The CDR3 has 12 residues. Looking up the rest from reference TRBV5-4 and TRBJ2-3 gives the full variable domain: ETGVTQSPTHLIKTRGQQVTLRCSSQSGHNTVSWYQQALGQGPQFIFQYYREEENGRGNFPPRFSGLQFPNYSSELNVNALELDDSALYLCASSLVGDTQYFGPGTRLTVL.

V usage is TRBV28 and J usage is TRBJ2-5, with D possibly matching TRBD1 (6 bases). V shed 7 bases and J shed 3 bases, with 18 bases lying between them. From germline, CDR1 is MDHEN and CDR2 SYDVKM. There are 15 residues in the CDR3. The CDR3, as DNA: TGTGCCAGCACCCGGTTGGGGGCGCAAGAAGAGACCCAGTACTTC. Translating gives CASTRLGAQEETQYF.

This clone came up once. The rearrangement joins TRBV28 to TRBJ2-4; D tentatively reads TRBD1 or TRBD2 (5 bases each). Germline CDR1 MDHEN, CDR2 SYDVKM. The CDR3 sequence is 13 residues long. With 2 bases removed from V and 3 bases from J, the gap between germline ends came to 5 bases. CDR3 residues: CASSLGGKNIQYF. The CDR3 DNA reads TGTGCCAGCAGTTTAGGGGGCAAAAACATTCAGTACTTC.

This chain links TRBV5-1 with TRBJ2-1; 9 bases are a match to TRBD2. V shed 1 base, J shed 1 base, and the junction held 3 bases outside the gene matches. The CDR3 has 16 residues. Germline values: CDR1 SGHRS, CDR2 YFSETQ. CDR3 sequence reads: CASSLTAGGSYNEQFF. CDR3 bases: TGCGCCAGCAGCTTGACGGCGGGAGGGTCCTACAATGAGCAGTTCTTC.

This chain links TRBV6-1 with TRBJ2-1, with 10 bases lining up with TRBD2. The CDR3 contains 14 residues. V shed 3 bases, J shed 9 bases, and the junction held 5 bases outside the gene matches. Germline CDR1 and CDR2: MNHNS and SASEGT. The CDR3 DNA is TGTGCCAGCAGTGAGGCTAGCGGGAGTAGTGAGCAGTTCTTC. It translates to CASSEASGSSEQFF.

As for this clone: Additional DNA sequences in this sample encode the identical CDR3. This chain joins TRBV11-2 and TRBJ1-2; unclear D gene. The CDR3 is 12 amino acids. The germline CDR1 and CDR2 sequences are SGHAT and FQNNGV. V lost 1 base and J 4 bases, leaving 4 bases between the germline ends. The CDR3 protein is CASSLGAYGYTF. Here the CDR3 DNA reads TGTGCCAGCAGCTTAGGTGCCTATGGCTACACCTTC. Full variable domain (remainder filled in from reference TRBV11-2 and TRBJ1-2): EAGVAQSPRYKIIEKRQSVAFWCNPISGHATLYWYQQILGQGPKLLIQFQNNGVVDDSQLPKDRFSAERLKGVDSTLKIQPAKLEDSAVYLCASSLGAYGYTFGSGTRLTVV.

The V and J genes are TRBV7-3 and TRBJ2-2; 10 bases are shared with TRBD1. Losses at the gene ends were 5 bases for V and 1 base for J; bases not matched to a gene: 1. The CDR3 extends over 15 amino acids. Germline CDR1 reads SGHTA; CDR2 reads FQGTGA. The CDR3 sequence: CASSRTGGNTGELFF. Here the CDR3 DNA reads TGTGCCAGCAGCCGGACAGGGGGGAACACCGGGGAGCTGTTTTTT.

This rearrangement joins TRBV5-4 to TRBJ2-7; TRBD2 matches 7 bases. In germline, CDR1 is SGHNT, CDR2 YYREEE (reference sequence). This CDR3 contains 15 residues. The V gene end was trimmed by 4 bases and the J gene end by 1 base; junction bases not matched to a gene: 8. The CDR3 reads CASSLRAGVSYEQYF. The CDR3 DNA sequence: TGTGCCAGCAGCCTGCGTGCGGGGGTTTCCTACGAGCAGTACTTC. Combining the CDR3 with reference TRBV5-4 and TRBJ2-7 gives the whole variable domain ETGVTQSPTHLIKTRGQQVTLRCSSQSGHNTVSWYQQALGQGPQFIFQYYREEENGRGNFPPRFSGLQFPNYSSELNVNALELDDSALYLCASSLRAGVSYEQYFGPGTRLTVT.

The genes are TRBV5-4 and TRBJ2-5; maybe TRBD1 (6 bases). In germline, CDR1 is SGHNT, CDR2 YYREEE (reference sequence). The CDR3 is 16 amino acids. V gave up 3 bases and J gave up 5 bases, with 20 bases separating them. CDR3 in amino acids: CASSSKKQGWVETQYF. CDR3 DNA: TGTGCCAGCAGCTCCAAAAAACAGGGTTGGGTGGAGACCCAGTACTTC.

This rearrangement joins TRBV7-2 to TRBJ2-7, with 7 bases that match TRBD1. After removal of 2 bases from V and 2 bases from J, the junction contained 3 bases not matched to a gene. The CDR3 loop spans 14 amino acids. Germline values: CDR1 SGHTA, CDR2 FQGNSA. CDR3 nucleotide sequence: TGTGCCAGCAGCTTAACAGGGGACACCTACGAGCAGTACTTC. This translates into CASSLTGDTYEQYF. Filled out from reference TRBV7-2 and TRBJ2-7, the complete variable domain reads GAGVSQSPSNKVTEKGKDVELRCDPISGHTALYWYRQSLGQGLEFLIYFQGNSAPDKSGLPSDRFSAERTGGSVSTLTIQRTQQEDSAVYLCASSLTGDTYEQYFGPGTRLTVT.

This clone was recorded once. The chain carries TRBV28 and TRBJ2-1; 7 bases are shared with TRBD2. Looked up from germline, CDR1 is MDHEN and CDR2 is SYDVKM. The CDR3 covers 16 residues. V gave up 3 bases and J gave up 2 bases; unmatched junction bases: 7. The CDR3 loop is CASSFLGGSTYNEQFF. DNA for the CDR3: TGTGCCAGCAGTTTTCTTGGCGGGAGTACCTACAATGAGCAGTTCTTC.

The chain recombines TRBV18 with TRBJ2-5; D ambiguous. The end of the DNA fits TRBJ2-7 better, so the J call may be wrong. The germline gives CDR1 KGHSH, CDR2 LQKENI. The CDR3 length is 14 residues. The chain's CDR3 is CASSPPGPSYEQYF. The CDR3 region has the DNA TGTGCCAGCTCACCCCCCGGACCCTCCTACGAGCAGTACTTC.

V is TRBV6-5 and J is TRBJ2-7, with 7 bases identical to TRBD2. The V gene end was trimmed by 6 bases and the J gene end by 0 bases; junction bases not matched to a gene: 8. This CDR3 has 15 amino acids. Germline V gene lookup returns CDR1 MNHEY and CDR2 SVGAGI. The CDR3 DNA reads as TGTGCCAGCAGCCTAACTAGCGCCAACTCCTACGAGCAGTACTTC. Amino acid sequence: CASSLTSANSYEQYF.

The rearrangement links TRBV21-1 to TRBJ2-7; TRBD2 is taken as the D call from the table, unchecked against the DNA. TRBV21-1 is listed as a pseudogene. CDR3 length: 13 amino acids. In DNA, the CDR3 is TGTGCCAGCAGCAAACTGAGCTCCTACGAGCAGTACTTC. This gives the protein CASSKLSSYEQYF.

This sequence joins TRBV5-1 and TRBJ2-6, with 11 nucleotides matching TRBD1. CDR1 and CDR2 (germline): SGHRS, YFSETQ. This CDR3 region has 18 residues. V shed 2 bases and J 0 bases; nucleotides not matched to a gene: 4. The chain's CDR3 is CASSLSGTGGSGANVLTF. In DNA, the CDR3 is TGCGCCAGCAGCTTATCGGGGACAGGGGGCTCTGGGGCCAACGTCCTGACTTTC.

V usage is TRBV5-1 and J usage is TRBJ1-1; no definite D call. CDR3 length: 16 residues. The V end was cut by 5 bases, the J end by 0 bases, with 17 bases between. CDR1 and CDR2 (germline): SGHRS, YFSETQ. The CDR3 DNA sequence: TGCGCCAGCAGTACTCTCTCCGGGGTCCTGAACACTGAAGCTTTCTTT. Protein product: CASSTLSGVLNTEAFF.

V and J are TRBV11-2 and TRBJ1-5; D call uncertain. Trimming stripped 5 bases from V and 3 bases from J, with 8 bases between. Germline V gene sequence: CDR1 SGHAT, CDR2 FQNNGV. The CDR3 has 13 amino acids. The CDR3 spells CASSQRPNQPQHF. The CDR3 DNA sequence: TGTGCCAGCAGCCAACGCCCCAATCAGCCCCAGCATTTT.